Shown below are 15 T cell receptor beta chains from a single sample sequenced in a study of shared clonotypes between healthy human individuals. Clones were sequenced by immunoSEQ multiplex PCR, and TCRdb holds only the in-frame ones, with some missing. Found here are roughly 2,000,000 clones, just under 95% of them singletons; the top ten hold over 1.5%. Positively selected for CCR7, the CD45RO-negative cells used as naive CD8 cells excluded terminally differentiated effector memory CD45RA+ cells. Sample: naive CD8+ T cells from PBMCs. The receptors were sampled from a man aged 18 to 35 in good health. Some clones in this sample may be carry-over from other donors' samples.

The gene calls are TRBV10-2 and TRBJ2-1; 11 bases line up with TRBD2. Trimming at V came to 6 bases and at J to 1 base, leaving 8 bases not matched to a gene. CDR1 and CDR2 from the germline V gene are WSHSY and SAAADI. The CDR3 runs 17 residues. CDR3 bases: TGCGCCAGCAGCCTTACTAGCGGGAGCGGGTCCTACAATGAGCAGTTCTTC. Translated: CASSLTSGSGSYNEQFF.

Regarding this clone: Distinct nucleotide sequences in the sample also encode this CDR3. This chain connects TRBV7-9 to TRBJ2-5; 15 bases match TRBD2. V was pared by 5 bases and J by 5 bases, with 9 bases of the junction left unmatched. This CDR3 has 17 amino acids. Per the germline V gene, CDR1 is SEHNR and CDR2 is FQNEAQ (reference sequence). The CDR3 coding sequence is TGTGCCAGCAGCCCCAGGACTAGCGGGAGGGCCGGGGAGACCCAGTACTTC. Its protein is CASSPRTSGRAGETQYF.

The chain employs TRBV11-2 and TRBJ2-4; a weak D match, TRBD2 (5 bases). The V end was cut by 5 bases, the J end by 2 bases, with 16 bases between. The germline gives CDR1 SGHAT, CDR2 FQNNGV. CDR3 size: 16 residues. The CDR3 spells CASSPAGDSTKNIQYF. CDR3 bases: TGTGCCAGCAGCCCGGCCGGGGATTCGACCAAAAACATTCAGTACTTC.

V and J are TRBV28 and TRBJ2-7, with TRBD2 matching 7 bases. The V gene end was trimmed by 4 bases and the J gene end by 1 base; junction bases not matched to a gene: 19. Per the germline V gene, CDR1 is MDHEN and CDR2 is SYDVKM. The CDR3 length is 19 residues. The CDR3 bases are TGTGCCAGCAGTTCCCCCGTTGGGACTACCCAAAGACGGTCCTACGAGCAGTACTTC. Protein sequence: CASSSPVGTTQRRSYEQYF.

J is TRBJ2-3 and V is TRBV18; TRBD1 aligns across 9 bases. This CDR3 region has 20 residues. V trimming: 0 bases; J trimming: 2 bases; junction bases outside the gene matches: 15. Per germline, CDR1 KGHSH and CDR2 LQKENI. The chain's CDR3 is CASSPPSFFVGTGFTDTQYF. DNA for the CDR3: TGTGCCAGCTCACCACCGAGTTTTTTTGTTGGGACAGGGTTCACAGATACGCAGTATTTT. Using reference TRBV18 and TRBJ2-3 for the parts outside the CDR3, the full variable domain is NAGVMQNPRHLVRRRGQEARLRCSPMKGHSHVYWYRQLPEEGLKFMVYLQKENIIDESGMPKERFSAEFPKEGPSILRIQQVVRGDSAAYFCASSPPSFFVGTGFTDTQYFGPGTRLTVL.

V is TRBV27 and J is TRBJ1-1; D not resolved. CDR3 size: 14 residues. Trimming shortened V by 8 bases and J by 7 bases, and 20 bases separated the two germline ends. Per the germline V gene, CDR1 is MNHEY and CDR2 is SMNVEV (reference sequence). In nucleotides, the CDR3 is TGTGCCAGCCGGCCCACTGGCAGGCCCAATGAAGCTTTCTTT. It translates to CASRPTGRPNEAFF.

The CDR3 DNA is TGTGCCAGCAGGATGACGGGGGGACCCCCTGGGGCCAACGTCCTGACTTTC. This sequence encodes CASRMTGGPPGANVLTF. The chain is built from TRBV9 and TRBJ2-6; 7 positions agree with TRBD2. The trim removed 5 bases at V and 2 bases at J, leaving 10 bases unmatched. The V gene's germline CDR1 is SGDLS and CDR2 YYNGEE. This CDR3 is 17 amino acids long.

This sequence joins TRBV28 and TRBJ2-7; weak D call: TRBD2 (7 bases). Germline assignment: CDR1 MDHEN and CDR2 SYDVKM. The length of the CDR3 is 15 residues. The germline V and J ends were trimmed by 3 bases and 1 base, with 13 bases remaining between them. CDR3 residues: CASSLEGGASYEQYF. CDR3 bases: TGTGCCAGCAGTTTGGAAGGGGGGGCGTCCTACGAGCAGTACTTC.

The genes are TRBV6-1 and TRBJ1-1; D is unclear. Germline CDR1 MNHNS, CDR2 SASEGT. Trimming cost V 2 bases and J 7 bases, with 11 bases left between them. The CDR3 has 13 amino acids. The CDR3 sequence is CASSELLFFEAFF. The CDR3 DNA reads as TGTGCCAGCAGTGAATTGCTGTTCTTTGAAGCTTTCTTT.

DNA of the CDR3: TGTGCCAGTAGCCAACCCCGGCCACTGAACCGGGATACGCAGTATTTT. This sequence encodes CASSQPRPLNRDTQYF. The chain couples TRBV19 to TRBJ2-3, with D unresolved. Germline CDR1 LNHDA, CDR2 SQIVND (reference sequence). The germline V and J ends were trimmed by 6 bases and 6 bases, with 22 bases remaining between them. The CDR3 sequence is 16 residues long. Using reference TRBV19 and TRBJ2-3 for the parts outside the CDR3, the full variable domain is DGGITQSPKYLFRKEGQNVTLSCEQNLNHDAMYWYRQDPGQGLRLIYYSQIVNDFQKGDIAEGYSVSREKKESFPLTVTSAQKNPTAFYLCASSQPRPLNRDTQYFGPGTRLTVL.

The chain employs TRBV4-3 and TRBJ2-2; TRBD2 matches at 8 bases. CDR1 and CDR2 from the germline V gene are LGHNA and YSLEER. This CDR3 spans 19 amino acids. The junction had 11 bases not matched to a gene; V was cut back by 1 base and J by 1 base. CDR3 nucleotide sequence: TGCGCCAGCAGCCAAGCAAGGGGGTGGCGGGAGGAGAACACCGGGGAGCTGTTTTTT. The encoded protein is CASSQARGWREENTGELFF.

The rearrangement links TRBV19 to TRBJ2-3; TRBD2 might be the D (6 bases). The CDR3 totals 16 residues. Germline V gives CDR1 LNHDA, CDR2 SQIVND (reference sequence). V was pared by 5 bases and J by 0 bases, with 15 bases between. The CDR3, as DNA: TGTGCCAGTAGTTGGTGGATGGGAGGCAGCACAGATACGCAGTATTTT. Protein: CASSWWMGGSTDTQYF.

The chain links TRBV15 to TRBJ2-1, with TRBD2 matching over 7 bases. CDR1 and CDR2 (germline): LNHNV, YYDKDF (reference sequence). The CDR3 contains 15 residues. The ends lost 0 bases at V and 8 bases at J; junction bases unmatched: 7. CDR3 DNA sequence: TGTGCCACCAGCAGAGATCGACTAGCCGGGCATGAGCAGTTCTTC. Amino acid sequence: CATSRDRLAGHEQFF.

As regards this clone: This sample includes further DNA sequences coding for the same CDR3. The rearrangement links TRBV27 to TRBJ2-1; D may match TRBD1 or TRBD2 (5 bases each). CDR1 is MNHEY and CDR2 is SMNVEV in the germline V gene (reference sequence). V lost 0 bases, J lost 8 bases, and 5 bases lay in between. This CDR3 has 12 residues. This CDR3 is CASSLSGDEQFF. The CDR3 DNA reads TGTGCCAGCAGTTTATCGGGGGATGAGCAGTTCTTC.

V usage is TRBV16 and J usage is TRBJ2-1; 8 nucleotides align to TRBD1. Germline lookup yields CDR1 KGHSY and CDR2 FQNENV. The CDR3 extends over 15 amino acids. Trimming removed 0 bases from V and 5 bases from J; junction bases left unmatched: 3. The CDR3 coding sequence is TGTGCCAGCAGCCAATCTGCAGGGGGCAACAATGAGCAGTTCTTC. It specifies CASSQSAGGNNEQFF.